Below, 28 T cell receptor beta chains from the same sample are listed, as sequenced in a study of OX40 agonist ivuxolimab in advanced cancers. The data were produced by immunoSEQ multiplex PCR, yet TCRdb's version contains in-frame clones alone and is incomplete. The sample carries about 80,000 clones, about 93% recorded once. The starting material was CD4+ or CD8+ T cells sorted from blood, obtained in a trial of the OX40 agonist ivuxolimab. The receptors shown here come from an adult with an advanced solid tumor such as melanoma, head and neck, liver or kidney cancer.

The V and J genes are TRBV5-4 and TRBJ2-3; TRBD2 might be the D (7 bases). The V and J ends lost 6 bases and 3 bases respectively, with 17 bases between them. The CDR3 is 15 amino acids. Germline V gene data show CDR1 as SGHNT and CDR2 as YYREEE (reference sequence). The CDR3 here is CASTKGGAATDTQYF. The CDR3 DNA follows: TGTGCCAGCACCAAGGGGGGGGCCGCAACAGATACGCAGTATTTT.

This clone was counted between two and nine times. This rearrangement joins TRBV29-1 to TRBJ1-1; weak D call: TRBD1 (6 bases). V gave up 3 bases and J gave up 4 bases, with 12 bases separating them. Per the germline V gene, CDR1 is SQVTM and CDR2 is ANQGSEA. The length of the CDR3 is 13 residues. The CDR3 nucleotides are TGCAGCGTTGACCGGGGGGCTGGCACTGAAGCTTTCTTT. Its translation: CSVDRGAGTEAFF.

The V gene is TRBV4-3, the J gene TRBJ2-1; 8 bases map to TRBD2. Germline CDR1 LGHNA, CDR2 YSLEER. CDR3 length: 17 amino acids. Unmatched junction bases numbered 9, after V lost 1 base and J lost 4 bases. The CDR3 DNA is TGCGCCAGCAGCCAAGTCTCGGCTAGCGGGCCATACAATGAGCAGTTCTTC. This encodes CASSQVSASGPYNEQFF.

The chain is built from TRBV11-3 and TRBJ1-3, with TRBD1 matching 7 bases. CDR1 SGHNT and CDR2 YENEEA come from the germline V gene. The CDR3 runs 19 residues. Unmatched junction bases numbered 13, after V lost 0 bases and J lost 2 bases. CDR3 residues: CASSLEIQTGWNAGNTIYF. CDR3 nucleotides: TGTGCCAGCAGCTTAGAGATTCAGACAGGGTGGAACGCTGGAAACACCATATATTTT. Using reference TRBV11-3 and TRBJ1-3 for the parts outside the CDR3, the full variable domain is EAGVVQSPRYKIIEKKQPVAFWCNPISGHNTLYWYLQNLGQGPELLIRYENEEAVDDSQLPKDRFSAERLKGVDSTLKIQPAELGDSAVYLCASSLEIQTGWNAGNTIYFGEGSWLTVV.

The chain has TRBV9 and TRBJ2-2, with a possible D match to TRBD2 (6 bases). V was trimmed by 3 bases and J by 3 bases, leaving 12 bases between them. The CDR3 has 15 amino acids. The germline V gene encodes CDR1 SGDLS and CDR2 YYNGEE. This CDR3 reads CASSGGAGYTGELFF. CDR3 DNA: TGTGCCAGCAGCGGCGGGGCGGGTTACACCGGGGAGCTGTTTTTT.

V gene TRBV6-5 combines with J gene TRBJ1-4, with 9 bases that match TRBD1. This CDR3 comprises 14 residues. The germline V gene encodes CDR1 MNHEY and CDR2 SVGAGI. J gave up 7 bases and V 5 bases, and 5 bases lay outside the gene matches. CDR3 region: CASSTGGLGEKLFF. CDR3 sequence (DNA): TGTGCCAGCAGTACAGGGGGCCTCGGTGAAAAACTGTTTTTT.

J is TRBJ2-1 and V is TRBV4-3; D unresolved. The CDR3 runs to 15 residues. The germline gives CDR1 LGHNA, CDR2 YSLEER. V dropped 1 base and J dropped 2 bases, with 9 bases sitting between them. The CDR3 DNA sequence: TGCGCCAGCAGCCAAGGGCAACGGACCTACAATGAGCAGTTCTTC. It encodes CASSQGQRTYNEQFF.

The CDR3 region has the DNA TGTGCAAGTCGCTTAGCGCTGGGGGGCGGCCACGGGGAGCTGTTTTTT. It translates to CASRLALGGGHGELFF. V gene TRBV12-2 combines with J gene TRBJ2-2. TRBV12-2 is a listed pseudogene. The CDR3 is made up of 16 amino acids.

This clone has only one observation. This rearrangement joins TRBV7-3 to TRBJ2-5, with D maybe TRBD2 (5 bases). Germline V CDR1 and CDR2: SGHTA, FQGTGA. This CDR3 has 15 amino acids. V was pared by 5 bases and J by 5 bases, with 18 bases between. The CDR3 spells CASSPSGGVGETQYF. CDR3 nucleotide sequence: TGTGCCAGCAGCCCCTCCGGAGGAGTGGGGGAGACCCAGTACTTC.

This clone has a handful of counts. This sequence joins TRBV7-9 and TRBJ2-1, with 12 bases matching TRBD2. The germline V gene has CDR1 SEHNR and CDR2 FQNEAQ (reference sequence). After removal of 5 bases from V and 5 bases from J, the junction contained 4 bases not matched to a gene. CDR3 length equals 15 residues. CDR3: CASSTTSGSDNEQFF. The CDR3 DNA sequence: TGTGCCAGCAGCACGACTAGCGGGAGTGACAATGAGCAGTTCTTC.

The V call is TRBV7-3, the J call TRBJ1-4; tentative D call: TRBD1 (6 bases). V shed 0 bases and J shed 8 bases, with 13 bases lying between them. The length of the CDR3 is 15 residues. CDR1 SGHTA and CDR2 FQGTGA come from the germline V gene. CDR3 region: CASSLTGDNGEKLFF. In DNA form, the CDR3 reads TGTGCCAGCAGCTTAACAGGGGACAACGGGGAAAAACTGTTTTTT.

The chain joins TRBV19 to TRBJ2-3; D is possibly TRBD1 (6 bases). Germline CDR1 reads LNHDA; CDR2 reads SQIVND (reference sequence). This CDR3 region has 14 residues. Trimming took off 5 bases at V and 0 bases at J, with 9 bases between the two ends. For the CDR3, the DNA is TGTGCCAGTAGTGTAGGGGGAAGCACAGATACGCAGTATTTT. Its translation: CASSVGGSTDTQYF.

The chain combines TRBV6-6 with TRBJ1-5; no clear D. The CDR3 consists of 14 residues. Germline V lookup: CDR1 MNHNY, CDR2 SVGAGI (reference sequence). V was shortened by 6 bases and J by 5 bases, with 14 bases between the two germline ends. The CDR3 DNA is TGTGCCAGCAGCCACTCGGGAGATTATCAGCCCCAGCATTTT. Its translation: CASSHSGDYQPQHF.

This clone was seen just once. The chain is built from TRBV5-1 and TRBJ2-3, with no clear D. CDR3 length equals 12 residues. Per the germline V gene, CDR1 is SGHRS and CDR2 is YFSETQ. Between the trimmed V and J ends, which lost 2 bases and 1 base, there was a span of 2 bases. This CDR3 reads CASSFRTDTQYF. The CDR3 DNA reads as TGCGCCAGCAGCTTCCGCACAGATACGCAGTATTTT.

The chain uses TRBV9 and TRBJ2-5; the D gene is possibly TRBD2 (5 bases). The CDR3 contains 14 residues. In germline, CDR1 is SGDLS, CDR2 YYNGEE. Trimming took 4 bases from V and 9 from J, leaving 19 bases between them. As DNA, the CDR3 is TGTGCCAGCAGCCCTCGGACTGGGGTCGGGGCCCAGTACTTC. Protein: CASSPRTGVGAQYF.

The V and J genes are TRBV19 and TRBJ1-6; 7 bases fit TRBD1. The CDR3 contains 14 residues. Germline values: CDR1 LNHDA, CDR2 SQIVND (reference sequence). The junction had 5 bases not matched to a gene; V was cut back by 5 bases and J by 7 bases. CDR3 DNA: TGTGCCAGTAGTCTCAGGGGGGGGAATTCACCCCTCCACTTT. Its protein is CASSLRGGNSPLHF.

The V gene is TRBV7-8, the J gene TRBJ2-5; no clear D. Trimming took 5 bases from V and 1 from J, leaving 14 bases between them. This CDR3 contains 15 residues. Germline values: CDR1 SGHVS, CDR2 FQNEAQ. This chain's CDR3 is CASSPHAAGQETQYF. CDR3 coding DNA: TGTGCCAGCAGCCCTCATGCGGCAGGCCAAGAGACCCAGTACTTC.

The rearrangement links TRBV7-8 to TRBJ2-7; 7 bases align to TRBD1. The junction had 3 bases not matched to a gene; V was cut back by 1 base and J by 3 bases. This CDR3 contains 14 residues. The germline V gene encodes CDR1 SGHVS and CDR2 FQNEAQ. The CDR3 loop reads CASSLEDRVYEQYF. CDR3 sequence (DNA): TGTGCCAGCAGCTTAGAAGACAGGGTCTACGAGCAGTACTTC. Full variable domain (outside the CDR3, taken from reference TRBV7-8 and TRBJ2-7): GAGVSQSPRYKVAKRGQDVALRCDPISGHVSLFWYQQALGQGPEFLTYFQNEAQLDKSGLPSDRFFAERPEGSVSTLKIQRTQQEDSAVYLCASSLEDRVYEQYFGPGTRLTVT.

J is TRBJ1-4 and V is TRBV11-2, with no clear D. The germline V gene has CDR1 SGHAT and CDR2 FQNNGV. The V end was cut by 0 bases, the J end by 12 bases, with 5 bases between. The CDR3 has 11 amino acids. In DNA, the CDR3 is TGTGCCAGCAGCTTAGAGGCGGAACTGTTTTTT. Residues: CASSLEAELFF.

V is TRBV9 and J is TRBJ1-2; perhaps TRBD1 as D (6 bases). This CDR3 is built from 14 residues. The germline V and J ends were trimmed by 4 bases and 3 bases, with 13 bases remaining between them. Germline values: CDR1 SGDLS, CDR2 YYNGEE. The DNA of the CDR3 is TGTGCCAGCAGCCCCCGACAGGCACACTATGGCTACACCTTC. The encoded protein is CASSPRQAHYGYTF.

The J gene is TRBJ2-5, the V gene TRBV7-3, with a tentative D call TRBD2 (6 bases). The V gene lost 4 bases and the J gene lost 5 bases, with 14 bases spanning the gap. This CDR3 is 14 amino acids long. Per the germline V gene, CDR1 is SGHTA and CDR2 is FQGTGA. CDR3 nucleotides: TGTGCCAGCAGCTCCGGCGGGACCGCGGAGACCCAGTACTTC. Its translation is CASSSGGTAETQYF.

This sequence joins TRBV13 and TRBJ2-7; D unresolved. The V gene lost 2 bases and the J gene lost 7 bases, with 6 bases spanning the gap. Germline values: CDR1 PRHDT, CDR2 FYEKMQ (reference sequence). The CDR3 runs to 11 residues. The CDR3 loop is CASSLSGEQYF. CDR3 DNA sequence: TGTGCCAGCAGCTTAAGTGGGGAGCAGTACTTC.

V usage is TRBV5-4 and J usage is TRBJ2-5; tentatively, D is TRBD2 (6 bases). The V gene's germline CDR1 is SGHNT and CDR2 YYREEE (reference sequence). Trimming removed 4 bases from V and 7 bases from J, with 11 bases in between. This CDR3 is built from 12 residues. CDR3 sequence reads: CASSPRDGTQYF. CDR3 nucleotide sequence: TGTGCCAGCAGCCCGCGGGATGGGACCCAGTACTTC.

The CDR3 DNA follows: TGTGCCAGCAACCTGTCTCCGGGGGTGAACACTGAAGCTTTCTTT. Residues: CASNLSPGVNTEAFF. The chain recombines TRBV13 with TRBJ1-1; tentative D call: TRBD1 (5 bases). The V gene's germline CDR1 is PRHDT and CDR2 FYEKMQ (reference sequence). The CDR3 totals 15 residues. V was shortened by 7 bases and J by 0 bases, with 15 bases between the two germline ends.

This chain links TRBV27 with TRBJ2-7; D not certain. This CDR3 contains 13 residues. V lost 3 bases to trimming and J lost 0 bases, with 6 bases between them. Per germline, CDR1 MNHEY and CDR2 SMNVEV (reference sequence). This CDR3 reads CASSFSPSYEQYF. DNA for the CDR3: TGTGCCAGCAGTTTTAGTCCCTCCTACGAGCAGTACTTC.

The gene calls are TRBV7-9 and TRBJ2-7; D is unclear. CDR3 size: 14 residues. Trimming stripped 1 base from V and 2 bases from J, with 9 bases between. Looked up from germline, CDR1 is SEHNR and CDR2 is FQNEAQ (reference sequence). The CDR3 bases are TGTGCCAGCAGCTTAGTTGGCATAGCCTACGAGCAGTACTTC. Translated: CASSLVGIAYEQYF.

V and J are TRBV14 and TRBJ1-3; no reliable D call. Trimming took off 3 bases at V and 2 bases at J, with 14 bases between the two ends. Germline V gene lookup returns CDR1 SGHDN and CDR2 FVKESK. This CDR3 is 16 amino acids long. This CDR3 is CASSQEGKPAGNTIYF. As DNA, the CDR3 is TGTGCCAGCAGCCAGGAGGGAAAACCCGCTGGAAACACCATATATTTT.

This rearrangement joins TRBV10-3 to TRBJ2-7, with D hard to call. The CDR3 spans 17 residues. Trimming took off 0 bases at V and 3 bases at J, with 18 bases between the two ends. The V gene's germline CDR1 is ENHRY and CDR2 SYGVKD. CDR3 sequence reads: CAISESTLSQNLYEQYF. The CDR3 DNA follows: TGTGCCATCAGTGAGTCGACTCTATCTCAGAACCTCTACGAGCAGTACTTC.